The 20 T cell receptor beta chains listed next were all sequenced from one sample in a study of neurological immune-mediated disorders. TCRdb analysed the 5' RACE reads with MiXCR anew, one entry per CDR3 protein. The sample lists tens of thousands of distinct CDR3 sequences; approximately 10% were seen once. Stated time point: longitudinal time-point 1 (baseline). Sequencing was performed on PBMCs. The receptors were sampled from a man between 25 and 39 years old in good health.

This clonotype was seen many times. This rearrangement joins TRBV6-5 to TRBJ1-1, with 9 bases matching TRBD1. This CDR3 region has 14 residues. From germline, CDR1 is MNHEY and CDR2 SVGAGI. The junction had 5 bases not matched to a gene; V was cut back by 5 bases and J by 4 bases. The CDR3 DNA reads TGTGCCAGCAGTAGGGGACAGGGAGGCACTGAAGCTTTCTTT. Encoded protein: CASSRGQGGTEAFF.

This clonotype appeared many times. This sequence joins TRBV4-2 and TRBJ2-1; 8 bases are a match to TRBD2. The CDR3 extends over 17 amino acids. The V gene's germline CDR1 is LGHNA and CDR2 YNFKEQ. J was trimmed by 6 bases and V by 1 base; bases with no gene match: 11. CDR3 region: CASSQVGGRGRRNEQFF. As DNA, the CDR3 is TGTGCCAGCAGCCAAGTTGGGGGTCGCGGGAGGCGCAATGAGCAGTTCTTC.

Concerning this clonotype: A much larger clone sits a single nucleotide away, making a read error possible. V and J are TRBV20-1 and TRBJ1-5, with D maybe TRBD1 (5 bases). The CDR3 runs 16 residues. From germline, CDR1 is DFQATT and CDR2 SNEGSKA (reference sequence). The CDR3 DNA reads TGCAGTGCTAGATGGGCAGGGTCGGTCGGAAATCAGCCCCAGAATTTT. Its protein is CSARWAGSVGNQPQNF.

This clonotype has at least ten counts. J is TRBJ1-1 and V is TRBV7-3; TRBD1 might be the D (6 bases). The V gene lost 2 bases and the J gene lost 5 bases, with 12 bases spanning the gap. The germline CDR1 and CDR2 sequences are SGHTA and FQGTGA. The CDR3 runs to 14 residues. As DNA, the CDR3 is TGTGCCAGCAGCTTAGACGACAGGAGGACTGAAGCTTTCTTT. Its translation: CASSLDDRRTEAFF.

This clonotype was observed at least ten times. The V call is TRBV19, the J call TRBJ2-3; unclear D gene. CDR3 length equals 13 residues. The ends were cut back, 8 bases at V and 6 bases at J, with 15 bases in the middle. Per germline, CDR1 LNHDA and CDR2 SQIVND (reference sequence). The DNA of the CDR3 is TGTGCCAGTCAGACTCAGTTGGAGGATACGCAGTATTTT. It translates to CASQTQLEDTQYF.

This clonotype was seen repeatedly, ten times or more. This sequence joins TRBV5-1 and TRBJ2-7, with a possible D match to TRBD1 (6 bases). The CDR3 covers 14 residues. Trimming cost V 1 base and J 5 bases, with 13 bases left between them. Germline V gene lookup returns CDR1 SGHRS and CDR2 YFSETQ. CDR3 loop: CASSLWSGVDEQYF. DNA for the CDR3: TGCGCCAGCAGCTTGTGGTCAGGGGTTGACGAGCAGTACTTC.

V usage is TRBV7-9 and J usage is TRBJ2-7; D assignment may be TRBD1 or TRBD2 (5 bases each). Between the trimmed V and J ends, which lost 3 bases and 6 bases, there was a span of 12 bases. Germline-derived CDR1 and CDR2 are SEHNR and FQNEAQ (reference sequence). CDR3 length: 13 amino acids. The CDR3: CASSLLYGAEQYF. For the CDR3, the DNA is TGTGCCAGCAGCTTGTTGTACGGGGCCGAGCAGTACTTC. Full variable domain (missing parts from reference TRBV7-9 and TRBJ2-7): DTGVSQNPRHKITKRGQNVTFRCDPISEHNRLYWYRQTLGQGPEFLTYFQNEAQLEKSRLLSDRFSAERPKGSFSTLEIQRTEQGDSAMYLCASSLLYGAEQYFGPGTRLTVT.

This clonotype has at least ten counts. The chain has TRBV6-1 and TRBJ2-1; 9 bases agree with TRBD1. Germline CDR1 reads MNHNS; CDR2 reads SASEGT. The CDR3 covers 15 residues. The trim removed 9 bases at V and 6 bases at J, leaving 12 bases unmatched. The CDR3 loop is CASTPVGQGGNEQFF. The CDR3 region has the DNA TGTGCCAGTACCCCCGTGGGACAGGGAGGCAATGAGCAGTTCTTC.

This clonotype was seen at least ten times. DNA for the CDR3: TGTGCCACCAGTGATTTCCGGGATAGCGGAGAGACCCAGTACTTC. It translates to CATSDFRDSGETQYF. V is TRBV24-1 and J is TRBJ2-5, with D perhaps TRBD2 (6 bases). Germline V gene data show CDR1 as KGHDR and CDR2 as SFDVKD. Trimming took off 1 base at V and 4 bases at J, with 12 bases between the two ends. The CDR3 runs to 15 residues.

A word on this clonotype: A read error is possible here, since a much larger clone lies one base away. This chain links TRBV28 with TRBJ1-4; the D is unclear. V shed 7 bases and J shed 2 bases, with 20 bases lying between them. The CDR3 is made up of 17 amino acids. Germline V gene sequence: CDR1 MDHEN, CDR2 SYDVKM. CDR3: CASTSAIRGQTNEKLFF. In nucleotides, the CDR3 is TGTGCCAGCACCTCGGCTATCCGCGGGCAGACTAATGAAAAACTGTTTTTT.

In this sample, this clonotype turned up many times. The chain combines TRBV7-6 with TRBJ2-1; unclear D gene. The length of the CDR3 is 15 residues. Per the germline V gene, CDR1 is SGHVS and CDR2 is FNYEAQ. V was pared by 6 bases and J by 2 bases, with 14 bases between. The CDR3 loop is CASSDWAAPYNEQFF. CDR3 coding DNA: TGTGCCAGCAGTGACTGGGCAGCCCCCTACAATGAGCAGTTCTTC.

This clonotype was observed many times. This chain uses TRBV3-1 with TRBJ2-7, with 10 bases that match TRBD2. The ends lost 0 bases at V and 2 bases at J; junction bases unmatched: 13. CDR1 and CDR2 from the germline V gene are LGHDT and YNNKEL (reference sequence). The length of the CDR3 is 19 residues. CDR3 in amino acids: CASSQDLRTSGSGAYEQYF. The CDR3 DNA reads TGTGCCAGCAGCCAAGATCTGAGGACTAGCGGAAGCGGGGCCTACGAGCAGTACTTC.

This clonotype was detected ten times or more. V is TRBV7-8 and J is TRBJ2-1; 9 bases are a match to TRBD2. The CDR3 is made up of 15 amino acids. J was trimmed by 0 bases and V by 6 bases; bases with no gene match: 3. Germline V gives CDR1 SGHVS, CDR2 FQNEAQ. CDR3 residues: CASRSSGSSYNEQFF. For the CDR3, the DNA is TGTGCCAGCAGAAGTAGCGGGAGCTCCTACAATGAGCAGTTCTTC.

This clonotype was seen many times. The chain employs TRBV28 and TRBJ2-2; 8 bases line up with TRBD1. After removal of 6 bases from V and 6 bases from J, the junction contained 3 bases not matched to a gene. This CDR3 region has 13 residues. Germline lookup yields CDR1 MDHEN and CDR2 SYDVKM. DNA for the CDR3: TGTGCCAGCAGGACAGGGGCAGCCGGGGAGCTGTTTTTT. Protein: CASRTGAAGELFF.

This clonotype was picked up a small number of times. V is TRBV20-1 and J is TRBJ2-3; TRBD2 matches 11 bases. Trimming at V came to 6 bases and at J to 6 bases, leaving 8 bases not matched to a gene. The CDR3 has 14 residues. Germline V gene lookup returns CDR1 DFQATT and CDR2 SNEGSKA (reference sequence). The CDR3 spells CSASLAGVRDTQYF. DNA for the CDR3: TGCAGTGCATCACTAGCGGGAGTGAGGGATACGCAGTATTTT.

In its sample, this clonotype was seen many times. The V gene is TRBV10-3, the J gene TRBJ2-7, with D unclear. The CDR3 covers 13 residues. V lost 8 bases and J 0 bases, leaving 11 bases between the germline ends. CDR1 and CDR2 (germline): ENHRY, SYGVKD. Here the CDR3 reads CAIGEHFSYEQYF. Here the CDR3 DNA reads TGTGCCATCGGCGAGCACTTCTCCTACGAGCAGTACTTC.

This clonotype was recorded at least ten times. The chain employs TRBV2 and TRBJ2-2; 10 nucleotides align to TRBD1. The germline gives CDR1 SNHLY, CDR2 FYNNEI. This CDR3 has 16 amino acids. The V segment lost 5 bases and the J segment 3 bases; nucleotides outside the gene matches: 6. CDR3 sequence (DNA): TGTGCCAGCAGTTCCGGGACAGGGGCTTACACCGGGGAGCTGTTTTTT. It translates to CASSSGTGAYTGELFF.

This clonotype was recorded many times. The J gene is TRBJ2-3, the V gene TRBV20-1; the match to TRBD2 covers 8 bases. V dropped 3 bases and J dropped 4; count of bases not matched to a gene: 6. The germline CDR1 and CDR2 sequences are DFQATT and SNEGSKA (reference sequence). The CDR3 is 14 amino acids. The CDR3: CSASLGGRSDTQYF. The CDR3 bases are TGCAGTGCTAGTTTAGGCGGGAGGTCAGATACGCAGTATTTT.

This clonotype was detected ten times or more. J is TRBJ2-5 and V is TRBV29-1; 8 positions match TRBD2. Trimming took 2 bases from V and 5 from J; bases not matched to a gene: 4. CDR1 and CDR2 from the germline V gene are SQVTM and ANQGSEA. This CDR3 is 13 amino acids long. CDR3 coding DNA: TGCAGCGTTGAACCGGGGGGGGAGGAGACCCAGTACTTC. As protein: CSVEPGGEETQYF.

This clonotype was counted ten times or more. V gene TRBV5-1 combines with J gene TRBJ2-1; TRBD2 agrees at 8 bases. This CDR3 has 16 residues. Germline CDR1 reads SGHRS; CDR2 reads YFSETQ. V lost 0 bases, J lost 4 bases, and 6 bases stayed unmatched. Written as DNA, the CDR3 is TGCGCCAGCAGCTTGGGGGGTAGCGGGACTTACAATGAGCAGTTCTTC. Translated, it gives CASSLGGSGTYNEQFF.